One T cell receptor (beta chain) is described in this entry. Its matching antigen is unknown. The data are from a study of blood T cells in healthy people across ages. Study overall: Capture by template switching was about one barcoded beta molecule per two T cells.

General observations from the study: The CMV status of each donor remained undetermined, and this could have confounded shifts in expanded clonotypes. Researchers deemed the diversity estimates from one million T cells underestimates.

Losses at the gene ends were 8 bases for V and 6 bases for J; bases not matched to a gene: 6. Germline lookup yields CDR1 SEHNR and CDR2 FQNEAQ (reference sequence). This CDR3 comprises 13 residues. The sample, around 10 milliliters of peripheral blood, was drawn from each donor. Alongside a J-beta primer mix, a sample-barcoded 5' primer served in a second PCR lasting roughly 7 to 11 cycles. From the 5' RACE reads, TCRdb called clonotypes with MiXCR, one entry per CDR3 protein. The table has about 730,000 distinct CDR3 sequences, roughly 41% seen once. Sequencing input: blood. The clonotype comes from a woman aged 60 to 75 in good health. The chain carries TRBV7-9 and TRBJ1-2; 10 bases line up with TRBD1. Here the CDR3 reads CASGGGQGDGYTF. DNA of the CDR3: TGTGCCAGCGGGGGCGGACAGGGGGATGGCTACACCTTC.